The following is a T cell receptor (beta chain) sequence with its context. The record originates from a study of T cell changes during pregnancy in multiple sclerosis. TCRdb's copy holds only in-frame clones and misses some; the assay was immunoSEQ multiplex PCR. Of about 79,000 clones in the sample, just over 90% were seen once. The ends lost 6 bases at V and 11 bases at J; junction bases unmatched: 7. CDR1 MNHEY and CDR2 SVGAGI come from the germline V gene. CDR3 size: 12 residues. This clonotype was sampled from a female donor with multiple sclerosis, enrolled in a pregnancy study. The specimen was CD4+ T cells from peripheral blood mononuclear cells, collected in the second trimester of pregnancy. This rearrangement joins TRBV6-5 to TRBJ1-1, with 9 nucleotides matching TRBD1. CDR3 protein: CASSRGQGRAFF. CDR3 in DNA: TGTGCCAGCAGCCGGGGACAGGGTAGGGCTTTCTTT.